This TCR beta chain was retrieved from a study of shared T cell receptors in the human thymus. CDR1 and CDR2 from the germline V gene are MGHRA and YSYEKL. The germline V and J ends were trimmed by 1 base and 3 bases, with 9 bases remaining between them. This CDR3 region has 14 residues. Concerning this clone itself: Other DNA variants within this sample encode the same CDR3.

Profiled with immunoSEQ multiplex PCR; TCRdb holds only in-frame clones, not every one. The data hold hundreds of thousands of clones, with 70% to 90% observed a single time. The sample was also linked to a second study, of human thymus T cells.

The sequence came from a girl less than two years old with a congenital heart defect. The sample was thymocytes. This chain uses TRBV4-1 with TRBJ1-1; the D gene is possibly TRBD1 (5 bases). The CDR3 bases are TGCGCCAGCAGCCAAGGGGGCAGGGACACTGAAGCTTTCTTT. Translated: CASSQGGRDTEAFF.